The present entry profiles one TCR beta chain with its context. There is no known antigen for this receptor. One base away there is no much larger clone; base qualities are not given. The data belong to a study of T cell repertoires in MIS-A myocarditis (dated by TCRdb to the early 2020s). The CDR3 runs 15 amino acids, cysteine and phenylalanine included. Only the CDR3 DNA is retained, 45 bases long and in frame from the first base. Relative to germline, V is missing 7 bases and J is missing 9 bases, with 14 bases of the junction outside any gene match. CDR1 and CDR2 are drawn from the germline V gene: MNHEY, SVGAGI. Amplification of TCRbeta CDR3 regions relied on the immunoSEQ bias-controlled multiplex PCR, followed by high-throughput sequencing. Per the source publication's procedure: The immunoSEQ vendor pipeline collapsed and filtered the CDR3 sequences so that the abundance and frequency of each unique TCRbeta CDR3 could be quantified. CD-HIT clustered dominant CDR3 amino acid sequences with SARS-CoV-2-specific ImmuneCODE TCRbeta sequences at a 90% global sequence identity threshold. Clones at frequencies from 0.1 to 1 were categorized as hyperexpanded, and clones at frequencies from 0.01 to 0.1 were categorized as large. MiXCR was used to confirm CDR3 amino acid sequences and V and J gene assignments of dominant clones. The R stringdist package was used to compute Levenshtein distances between the patient clonotypes and the ImmuneCODE hits. As stored in TCRdb, this immuneACCESS dataset retains in-frame rearrangements with V and J assigned. A fraction of the clones does not appear; measured against another copy, unresolved V genes explain less than half of the discrepancy, and the remainder lacks a known reason. V and J calls and clone size follow that table, whereas D and trimming were derived from the DNA. The sample table lists roughly 14,000 clones, 74% of them with a count of one. Roughly 61% of the sample is in the top ten clones.

The QIAamp DNA FFPE kit was used to extract genomic DNA from formalin-fixed paraffin-embedded autopsy tissue. This receptor was identified in a man aged 18 to 30 with fulminant myocarditis from multisystem inflammatory syndrome in adults (MIS-A) after COVID-19. Material for sequencing was left ventricle heart tissue obtained at autopsy. The cell subset or site label corresponds to: cardiac tissue sample (left or right ventricle, interventricular septum, or pericardium). This chain is built from TRBV6-5 and TRBJ2-7; TRBD2 agrees with 11 junctional bases. The CDR3 corresponds to CASTLAGGWGVGQYF. Here is the DNA: TGTGCCAGCACCCTAGCGGGGGGCTGGGGTGTAGGGCAGTACTTC.